This TCR beta chain was identified in a study of graft-versus-host responses after intestinal transplantation. Study overall: Recipients obtained multivisceral, liver-intestinal, or isolated intestinal transplants. Each recipient received anti-thymocyte globulin induction, then tacrolimus and steroids for approximately three years.

Per the germline V gene, CDR1 is LGHNA and CDR2 is YNFKEQ. The CDR3 is 16 residues long. The ends lost 0 bases at V and 3 bases at J; junction bases unmatched: 4. Comment on this clone: What it recognizes is unknown.

Overall study findings and caveats: The presence of high graft-versus-host to host-versus-graft clonal ratios in allografts characterized patients with graft-donor T cell macrochimerism. Present in recipient marrow, GvH clones included some that appeared first in ileum or blood.

Only in-frame clones appear in the TCRdb table, and some are missing; sequencing was by immunoSEQ multiplex PCR. The sample lists over 90,000 clones, over 85% seen once, with under 1.5% in the top ten. This specimen consisted of unstimulated CD8+ T cells sorted from spleen or lymph node cells, obtained before intestinal transplant. This receptor was identified in a human donor who received an intestinal transplant. The J gene is TRBJ2-2, the V gene TRBV4-2, with 7 bases that match TRBD1. The CDR3 reads CASSQDRQGDTGELFF. The DNA of the CDR3 is TGTGCCAGCAGCCAAGATAGACAGGGTGACACCGGGGAGCTGTTTTTT.